What follows describes a single TCR beta chain. Its antigen is unknown. Per-base qualities were not stored, and no clone one base away is much larger. Library generation was performed with the immunoSEQ multiplex PCR assay. DNA from the cultured, isolated CD4+ T cells was subjected to TCR beta CDR3 sequencing. The paper's data handling went like this. Non-productive TCR sequences were removed and reads were trimmed to the CDR3 region, keeping CDR3s of at least 7 amino acids. Antigen-specific clonotypes were identified using the MANAFEST web app by comparison of expansion in peptide wells against reference cultures. For clones to be considered positive, expansion at FDR<0.05 versus reference and all other wells, an odds ratio above 5, and a frequency above 0.1% in two replicate wells were required. Cross-reactive clonotypes were defined as significantly expanded in SARS-CoV-2 spike wells and in at least one common cold coronavirus spike condition. Levenshtein distance calculated with the stringdist R package was used to assess CDR3 similarity, and unrooted trees were constructed with ape in R 3.6.1. Imported from immuneACCESS, the table was reduced by TCRdb to in-frame sequences with V and J called. These copies leave out some clones; in studies compared against another copy, an unresolved V gene accounts for under half, and the cause of the remainder is not known. V and J calls and clone size are as listed in that table; D and trimming were resolved from the DNA. In this sample the table shows some 31,000 clones, about 75% of which occur a single time. About 6.4% of the sample lies in the top ten.

The sample originates from a study of vaccination effects on CD4 cells after COVID-19 (dated by TCRdb to the early 2020s). The study in broad terms: In the ViraFEST assay, PBMC were stimulated with viral peptide pools, and TCR sequencing was then used to find antigen-specific CD4+ T cell clonotypes based on their expansion. Samples were taken from three convalescent patients early (day +14) and late (day +241, +227, +161 respectively) after vaccination. Post-vaccine samples across the study were collected a median of 72 days after the second dose, with a range of 14 to 241. Around 2.1 million PBMC per well were cultured with approximately 10 ug/ml peptides in IMDM containing roughly 5% human AB serum, roughly 9.5 IU/ml IL-2 and gentamicin. SARS-CoV-2 spike-specific CD4+ TCR repertoires were compared before and after mRNA vaccination in COVID-19 convalescent patients and in infection-naive vaccine recipients. A total of some eleven COVID-19 convalescent patients and a handful of SARS-CoV-2-naive healthy vaccine recipients were included in the full study. The Oncomine TCR Beta short-read assay on an Illumina iSeq 100 was used to sequence cultures from other donors in the study. The full study reports these points: For convalescent patients, new clones induced by the vaccine made up most of the post-vaccine spike-reactive repertoire, and these new clones were largely distinct from the clones induced by infection. The study was limited by a small number of convalescent patients, and early post-infection timepoints were lacking. At late post-vaccination timepoints, both infection-induced and vaccine-induced clones showed marked clonal contraction, consistent with waning T cell responses.

V gives up 0 bases and J gives up 1 base, and the segment between their germline ends measures 4 bases. The CDR1 and CDR2 encoded by the germline V gene are SGHRS and YFSETQ. The cysteine opens and the phenylalanine closes a CDR3 of 13 amino acids. Here the CDR3 DNA is all that survives: 39 bases in frame from base 1. After 10 to 11 days of culture, CD4+ T cells were isolated with the EasySep CD4+ T cell isolation kit. PCR-confirmed SARS-CoV-2 infection had occurred in convalescent patients between March and December 2020, before the Alpha, Beta and Delta variants emerged in the United States. Each participant received two doses of an mRNA SARS-CoV-2 vaccine, either BNT162b2 or mRNA-1273. On days 3 and 7, half of the culture medium was replaced with fresh IL-2-containing medium. Unless otherwise noted, each peptide stimulation condition was cultured in triplicate wells. Using Ficoll-Paque Plus gradient centrifugation, PBMC were separated from whole blood and then either used fresh or cryopreserved at -140C. The QIAamp micro DNA kit was used to extract genomic DNA from the cultured CD4+ T cells.

The clonotype comes from a human donor who had a prior SARS-CoV-2 infection. The starting material was CD4+ T cells from PBMCs cultured without peptide, obtained after COVID-19 vaccination. The chain employs TRBV5-1 and TRBJ1-1, with the identity of the D gene unclear. The base sequence is TGCGCCAGCAGCTTGGGGGGGAACACTGAAGCTTTCTTT. This sequence encodes CASSLGGNTEAFF.